The 2 T cell receptor beta chains given below trace back to one sample, sequenced in a study of T cells in Graves' hyperthyroidism and ophthalmopathy. TCR beta CDR3 sequences were amplified from RNA transcripts. HTBI primers were employed in a first-round RT-PCR of the TCR CDR3. From the multiplex PCR reads, TCRdb called clonotypes with MiXCR, one entry per CDR3 protein. The sample has approximately 640,000 distinct CDR3 sequences, 15% to 20% seen once; the top ten hold around 16%. Material: blood. Every receptor here comes from a man in his fifties or sixties with Graves' hyperthyroidism.

The chain has TRBV30 and TRBJ2-7, with 7 bases identical to TRBD2. Trimming cost V 5 bases and J 4 bases; bases outside gene matches: 14. This CDR3 spans 15 amino acids. In germline, CDR1 is GTSNPN, CDR2 SVGIG (reference sequence). CDR3 DNA sequence: TGTGCCTGGGTGGGACCGGAACTAGCGTGGTACGAGCAGTACTTC. It is translated as CAWVGPELAWYEQYF. The full variable domain, in which reference TRBV30 and TRBJ2-7 provide the parts outside the CDR3, is SQTIHQWPATLVQPVGSPLSLECTVEGTSNPNLYWYRQAAGRGLQLLFYSVGIGQISSEVPQNLSASRPQDRQFILSSKKLLLSDSGFYLCAWVGPELAWYEQYFGPGTRLTVT.

This clonotype came up many times. The J gene is TRBJ1-5, the V gene TRBV12-3 or TRBV12-4; TRBD1 agrees at 9 bases. Losses at the gene ends were 4 bases for V and 4 bases for J; bases not matched to a gene: 8. CDR3 length: 16 residues. The CDR3 nucleotides are TGTGCCAGCAGTTCAAATGCCGGGACAGGGAATCAGCCCCAGCATTTT. Translated, it gives CASSSNAGTGNQPQHF.